Sequencing of this TCR beta chain was carried out in a study of blood T cell repertoires in COVID-19. At the level of the study: Specimens from acute and convalescent COVID-19 originated in the United States, Italy and Spain.

Original analysis: Amplification from reference gene primers served as the basis for estimated nucleated cell counts. Sequencing was performed with immunoSEQ multiplex PCR; in TCRdb, only in-frame clones are kept and a portion is missing. The DNA gave D and trimming, while V, J and clone size come from that table. The sample shows about 300,000 clones, roughly 85% of them seen only once. V lost 5 bases, J lost 0 bases, and 17 bases lay in between. CDR1 is SGHVS, CDR2 FQNEAQ, per germline. This CDR3 has 16 residues. Cohort allocation depended upon clinical history that participants reported. Each exposed participant met a COVID-19 case in the 2 weeks preceding study entry.

The TCR was taken from a woman aged 25 to 39 who had been exposed to COVID-19. The sequencing sample was made of PBMCs or T cells enriched from blood (not recorded which). The chain joins TRBV7-8 to TRBJ2-7, with D maybe TRBD2 (5 bases). The CDR3 DNA sequence: TGTGCCAGCAGCGGGAAAGAGGGCAGGAGCTCCTACGAGCAGTACTTC. It encodes CASSGKEGRSSYEQYF. Full variable domain (rest looked up from reference TRBV7-8 and TRBJ2-7): GAGVSQSPRYKVAKRGQDVALRCDPISGHVSLFWYQQALGQGPEFLTYFQNEAQLDKSGLPSDRFFAERPEGSVSTLKIQRTQQEDSAVYLCASSGKEGRSSYEQYFGPGTRLTVT.